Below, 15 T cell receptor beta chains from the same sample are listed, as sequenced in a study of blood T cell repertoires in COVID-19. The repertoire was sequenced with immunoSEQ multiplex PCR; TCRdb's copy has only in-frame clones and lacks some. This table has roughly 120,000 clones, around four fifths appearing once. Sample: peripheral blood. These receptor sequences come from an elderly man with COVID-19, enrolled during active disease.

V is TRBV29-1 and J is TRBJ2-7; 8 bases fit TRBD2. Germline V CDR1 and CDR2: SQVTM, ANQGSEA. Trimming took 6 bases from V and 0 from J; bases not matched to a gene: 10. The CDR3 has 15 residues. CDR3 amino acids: CSVAGGGYSSYEQYF. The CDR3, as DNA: TGCAGCGTCGCGGGGGGAGGGTACAGCTCCTACGAGCAGTACTTC.

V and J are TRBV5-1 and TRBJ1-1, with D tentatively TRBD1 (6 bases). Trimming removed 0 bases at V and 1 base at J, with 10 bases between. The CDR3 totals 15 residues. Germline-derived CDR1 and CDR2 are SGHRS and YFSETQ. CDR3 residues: CASSLVQGSNTEAFF. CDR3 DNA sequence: TGCGCCAGCAGCTTGGTGCAGGGGTCGAACACTGAAGCTTTCTTT.

The CDR3 loop is CAKQGPDVQVNTEAFF. CDR3 nucleotides: TGTGCCAAACAGGGTCCGGATGTTCAGGTGAACACTGAAGCTTTCTTT. The genes are TRBV27 and TRBJ1-1, with a weak D call TRBD1 (6 bases). V dropped 10 bases and J dropped 0 bases, with 21 bases sitting between them. This CDR3 is built from 16 residues. CDR1 is MNHEY and CDR2 is SMNVEV in the germline V gene (reference sequence).

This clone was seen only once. CDR3 region: CASSISLRGQGDVTRADTQYF. The CDR3 DNA reads TGTGCCAGTAGTATTAGTCTCCGAGGCCAGGGGGACGTAACCCGCGCCGATACGCAGTATTTT. The chain employs TRBV19 and TRBJ2-3, with 7 bases identical to TRBD1. J lost 6 bases, V lost 3 bases, and 27 bases had no gene match. CDR1 and CDR2 from the germline V gene are LNHDA and SQIVND (reference sequence). The CDR3 length is 21 residues.

The CDR3 loop reads CASSVEPVSYEQYF. For the CDR3, the DNA is TGTGCCAGCAGCGTAGAGCCGGTCTCCTACGAGCAGTACTTC. J is TRBJ2-7 and V is TRBV9; D uncertain. Germline V CDR1 and CDR2: SGDLS, YYNGEE. The CDR3 consists of 14 residues. The ends were cut back, 0 bases at V and 0 bases at J, with 7 bases in the middle. The full variable domain, rest sourced from reference TRBV9 and TRBJ2-7, is DSGVTQTPKHLITATGQRVTLRCSPRSGDLSVYWYQQSLDQGLQFLIQYYNGEERAKGNILERFSAQQFPDLHSELNLSSLELGDSALYFCASSVEPVSYEQYFGPGTRLTVT.

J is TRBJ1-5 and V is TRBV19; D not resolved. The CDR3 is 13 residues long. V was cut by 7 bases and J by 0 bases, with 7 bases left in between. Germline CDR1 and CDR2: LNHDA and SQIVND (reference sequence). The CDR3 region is CASTVDSNQPQHF. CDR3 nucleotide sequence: TGTGCCAGTACAGTCGATAGCAATCAGCCCCAGCATTTT.

Written as DNA, the CDR3 is TGTGCCACCGGGGACACCTCGAACACTGAAGCTTTCTTT. Protein sequence: CATGDTSNTEAFF. V gene TRBV19 combines with J gene TRBJ1-1; possible D gene TRBD1, 6 bases. Trimming took off 10 bases at V and 1 base at J, with 13 bases between the two ends. The CDR3 is 13 amino acids. From germline, CDR1 is LNHDA and CDR2 SQIVND (reference sequence).

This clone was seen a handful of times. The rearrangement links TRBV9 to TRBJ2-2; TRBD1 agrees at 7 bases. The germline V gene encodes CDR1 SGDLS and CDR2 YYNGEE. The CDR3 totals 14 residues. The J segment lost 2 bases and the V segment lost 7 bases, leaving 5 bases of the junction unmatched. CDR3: CASGGQINTGELFF. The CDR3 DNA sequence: TGTGCCAGCGGGGGACAGATTAACACCGGGGAGCTGTTTTTT. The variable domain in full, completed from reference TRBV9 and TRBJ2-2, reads DSGVTQTPKHLITATGQRVTLRCSPRSGDLSVYWYQQSLDQGLQFLIQYYNGEERAKGNILERFSAQQFPDLHSELNLSSLELGDSALYFCASGGQINTGELFFGEGSRLTVL.

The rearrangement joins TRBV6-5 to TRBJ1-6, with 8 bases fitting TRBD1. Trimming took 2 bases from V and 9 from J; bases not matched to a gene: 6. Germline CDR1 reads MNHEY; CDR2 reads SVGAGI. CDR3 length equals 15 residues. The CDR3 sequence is CASSYDRGGSSPLHF. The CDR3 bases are TGTGCCAGCAGTTACGACAGGGGCGGGAGTTCACCCCTCCACTTT.

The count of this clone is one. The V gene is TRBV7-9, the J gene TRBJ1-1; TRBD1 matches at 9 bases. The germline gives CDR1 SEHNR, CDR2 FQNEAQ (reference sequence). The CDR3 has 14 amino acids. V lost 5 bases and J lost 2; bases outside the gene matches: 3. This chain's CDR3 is CASSRGQGNTEAFF. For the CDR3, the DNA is TGTGCCAGCAGCCGGGGACAGGGAAACACTGAAGCTTTCTTT.

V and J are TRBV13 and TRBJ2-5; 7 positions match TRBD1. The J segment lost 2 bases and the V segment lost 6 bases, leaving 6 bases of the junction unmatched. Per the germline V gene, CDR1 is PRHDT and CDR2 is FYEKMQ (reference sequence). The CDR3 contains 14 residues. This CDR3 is CASSSRDSQETQYF. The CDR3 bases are TGTGCCAGCAGTTCCCGGGACAGTCAAGAGACCCAGTACTTC.

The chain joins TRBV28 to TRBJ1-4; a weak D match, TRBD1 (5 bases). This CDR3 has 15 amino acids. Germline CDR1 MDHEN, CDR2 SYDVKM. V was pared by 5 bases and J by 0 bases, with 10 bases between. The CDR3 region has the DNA TGTGCCAGCAGTACTACAGGTGCAACTAATGAAAAACTGTTTTTT. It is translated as CASSTTGATNEKLFF.

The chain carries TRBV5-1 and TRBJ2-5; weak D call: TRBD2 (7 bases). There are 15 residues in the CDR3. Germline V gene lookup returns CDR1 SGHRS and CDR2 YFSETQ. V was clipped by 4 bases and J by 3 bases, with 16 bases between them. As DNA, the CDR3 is TGCGCCAGCAGCAGGGGCGGGGGCGGAGAAGAGACCCAGTACTTC. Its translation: CASSRGGGGEETQYF.

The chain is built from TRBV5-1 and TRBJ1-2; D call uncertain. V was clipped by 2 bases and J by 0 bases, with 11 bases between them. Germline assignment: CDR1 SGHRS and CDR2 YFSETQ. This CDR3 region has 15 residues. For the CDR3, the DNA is TGCGCCAGCAGCTTCCAGGCCTCTGCTAACTATGGCTACACCTTC. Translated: CASSFQASANYGYTF.

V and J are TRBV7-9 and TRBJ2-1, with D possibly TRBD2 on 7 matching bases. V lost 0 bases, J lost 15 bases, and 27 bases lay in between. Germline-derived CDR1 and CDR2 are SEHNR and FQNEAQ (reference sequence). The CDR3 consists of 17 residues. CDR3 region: CASSLAYGASEGGLGFF. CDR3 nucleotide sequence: TGTGCCAGCAGCTTAGCCTATGGGGCTAGCGAGGGGGGGCTAGGGTTCTTC. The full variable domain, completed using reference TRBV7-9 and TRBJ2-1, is DTGVSQNPRHKITKRGQNVTFRCDPISEHNRLYWYRQTLGQGPEFLTYFQNEAQLEKSRLLSDRFSAERPKGSFSTLEIQRTEQGDSAMYLCASSLAYGASEGGLGFFGPGTRLTVL.